This T cell receptor beta chain emerged from a study of control samples from healthy donors and cancer patients. Germline CDR1 and CDR2: LNHDA and SQIVND (reference sequence). The CDR3 is made up of 15 amino acids. The J segment lost 0 bases and the V segment lost 8 bases, leaving 6 bases of the junction unmatched. The repertoire was sequenced with immunoSEQ multiplex PCR; TCRdb's copy has only in-frame clones and lacks some. Among about 110,000 clones listed, roughly 91% were seen once. This clone came up a few times. Sequences were obtained from blood. The TCR originated in a woman between 50 and 59 years old in good health. The chain has TRBV19 and TRBJ1-1; the match to TRBD1 covers 10 bases. CDR3 sequence: CASVGTGALNTEAFF. The DNA of the CDR3 is TGTGCCAGTGTGGGGACAGGGGCCCTGAACACTGAAGCTTTCTTT. Variable domain in full (rest from reference TRBV19 and TRBJ1-1): DGGITQSPKYLFRKEGQNVTLSCEQNLNHDAMYWYRQDPGQGLRLIYYSQIVNDFQKGDIAEGYSVSREKKESFPLTVTSAQKNPTAFYLCASVGTGALNTEAFFGQGTRLTVV.